This entry is about one T cell receptor (beta chain). No antigen is known for it. These data originate in a study of STAT5B mutations in CD4+ large granular lymphocyte leukemia. This CDR3 is 12 amino acids long. Germline V lookup: CDR1 SGHKS, CDR2 YYEKEE (reference sequence). V was pared by 4 bases and J by 4 bases, with 8 bases between. Findings and limits, study-wide: TRBV06-family usage was enriched in top patient clones (8/27) versus controls (2/35).

This table comes from immunoSEQ multiplex PCR, and its TCRdb copy is limited to in-frame clones, with some not included. The sample has 25,000 to 40,000 clones, about 70% seen once; the top ten hold approximately 0.29%. The sequenced material came from CD4+ T cells from blood buffy coats. This TCR came from a human donor in good health. The chain couples TRBV5-5 to TRBJ1-2, with D possibly TRBD1 on 5 matching bases. This chain's CDR3 is CASSPGTYGYTF. CDR3 DNA sequence: TGTGCCAGCAGCCCCGGGACCTATGGCTACACCTTC.